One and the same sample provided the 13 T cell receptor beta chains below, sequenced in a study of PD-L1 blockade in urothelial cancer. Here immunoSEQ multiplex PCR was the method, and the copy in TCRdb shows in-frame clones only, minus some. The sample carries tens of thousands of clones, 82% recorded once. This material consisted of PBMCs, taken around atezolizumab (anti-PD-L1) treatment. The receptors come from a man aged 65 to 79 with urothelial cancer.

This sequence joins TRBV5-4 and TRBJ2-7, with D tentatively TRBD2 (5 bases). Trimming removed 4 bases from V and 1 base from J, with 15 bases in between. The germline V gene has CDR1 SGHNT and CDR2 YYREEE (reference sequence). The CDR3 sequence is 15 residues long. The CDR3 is CASSPPGVGSYEQYF. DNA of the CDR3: TGTGCCAGCAGCCCCCCCGGGGTAGGGTCCTACGAGCAGTACTTC.

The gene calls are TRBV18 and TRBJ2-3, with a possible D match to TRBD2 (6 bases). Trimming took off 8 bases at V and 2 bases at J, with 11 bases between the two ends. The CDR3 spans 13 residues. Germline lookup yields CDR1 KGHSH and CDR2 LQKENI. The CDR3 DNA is TGTGCCAGCGTCAGGACTAACACAGATACGCAGTATTTT. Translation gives CASVRTNTDTQYF.

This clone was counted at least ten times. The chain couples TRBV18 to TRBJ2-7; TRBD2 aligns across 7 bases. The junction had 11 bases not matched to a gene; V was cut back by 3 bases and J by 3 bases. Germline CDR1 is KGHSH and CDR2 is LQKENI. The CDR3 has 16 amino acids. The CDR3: CASSPSWEGRYYEQYF. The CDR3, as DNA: TGTGCCAGCTCACCCTCTTGGGAGGGGCGATACTACGAGCAGTACTTC.

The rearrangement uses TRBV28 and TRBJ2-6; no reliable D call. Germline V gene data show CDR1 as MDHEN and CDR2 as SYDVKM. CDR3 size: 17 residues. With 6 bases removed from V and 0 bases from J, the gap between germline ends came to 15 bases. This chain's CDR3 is CASRMRLIPSGANVLTF. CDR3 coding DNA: TGTGCCAGCAGAATGCGCCTCATCCCCTCTGGGGCCAACGTCCTGACTTTC.

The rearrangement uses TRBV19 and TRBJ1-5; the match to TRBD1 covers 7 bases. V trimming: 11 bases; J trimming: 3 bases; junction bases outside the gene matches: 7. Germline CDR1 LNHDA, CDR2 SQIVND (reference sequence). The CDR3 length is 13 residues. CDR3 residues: CACRDRLNQPQHF. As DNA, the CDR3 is TGTGCCTGCCGGGACAGACTCAATCAGCCCCAGCATTTT.

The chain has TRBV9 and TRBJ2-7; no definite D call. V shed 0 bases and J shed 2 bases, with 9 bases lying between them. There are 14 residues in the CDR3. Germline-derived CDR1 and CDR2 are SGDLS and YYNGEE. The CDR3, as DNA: TGTGCCAGCAGCGTAGAGGCAGGCCCCTACGAGCAGTACTTC. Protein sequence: CASSVEAGPYEQYF.

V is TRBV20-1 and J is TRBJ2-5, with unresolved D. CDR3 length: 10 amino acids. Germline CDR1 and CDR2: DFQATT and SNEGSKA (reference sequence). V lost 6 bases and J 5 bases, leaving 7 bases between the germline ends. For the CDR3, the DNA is TGCAGTGCCACTGGTGAGACCCAGTACTTC. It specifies CSATGETQYF.

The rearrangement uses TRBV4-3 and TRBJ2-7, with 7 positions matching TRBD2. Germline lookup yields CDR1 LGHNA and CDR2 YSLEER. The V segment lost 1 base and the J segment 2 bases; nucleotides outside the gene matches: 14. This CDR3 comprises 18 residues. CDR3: CASSQVRQRGYSPYEQYF. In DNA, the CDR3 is TGCGCCAGCAGCCAAGTTAGGCAGCGGGGATATTCCCCCTACGAGCAGTACTTC.

CDR3 in DNA: TGTGCCAGCTCACCCACGAGGGGGGAGACCCAGTACTTC. Translated, it gives CASSPTRGETQYF. The V and J genes are TRBV18 and TRBJ2-5; D is possibly TRBD1 (6 bases). V was shortened by 3 bases and J by 5 bases, with 10 bases between the two germline ends. From germline, CDR1 is KGHSH and CDR2 LQKENI. The CDR3 length is 13 residues. The whole variable domain, remainder taken from reference TRBV18 and TRBJ2-5, is NAGVMQNPRHLVRRRGQEARLRCSPMKGHSHVYWYRQLPEEGLKFMVYLQKENIIDESGMPKERFSAEFPKEGPSILRIQQVVRGDSAAYFCASSPTRGETQYFGPGTRLLVL.

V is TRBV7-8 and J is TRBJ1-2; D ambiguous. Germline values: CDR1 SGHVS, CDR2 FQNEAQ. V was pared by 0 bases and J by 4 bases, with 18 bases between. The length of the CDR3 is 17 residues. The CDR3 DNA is TGTGCCAGCAGCTTAGCGCTCGCGGGCGACCGACTCTATGGCTACACCTTC. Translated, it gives CASSLALAGDRLYGYTF.

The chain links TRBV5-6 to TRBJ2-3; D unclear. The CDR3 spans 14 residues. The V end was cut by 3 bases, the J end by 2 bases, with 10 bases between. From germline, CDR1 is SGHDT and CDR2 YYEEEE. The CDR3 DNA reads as TGTGCCAGCAGCTCGACTGGTCCCACAGATACGCAGTATTTT. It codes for CASSSTGPTDTQYF.

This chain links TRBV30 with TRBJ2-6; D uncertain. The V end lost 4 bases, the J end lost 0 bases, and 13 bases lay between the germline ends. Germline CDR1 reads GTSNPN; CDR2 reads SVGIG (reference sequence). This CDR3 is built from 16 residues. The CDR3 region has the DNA TGTGCCTGGACCCAGGCACAATCCTCTGGGGCCAACGTCCTGACTTTC. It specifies CAWTQAQSSGANVLTF.

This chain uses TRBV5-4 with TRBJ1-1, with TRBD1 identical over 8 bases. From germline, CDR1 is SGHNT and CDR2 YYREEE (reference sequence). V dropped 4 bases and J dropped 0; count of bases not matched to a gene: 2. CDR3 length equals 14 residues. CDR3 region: CASSQGAMNTEAFF. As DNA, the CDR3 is TGTGCCAGCAGCCAGGGGGCCATGAACACTGAAGCTTTCTTT.